This record looks at one T cell receptor beta chain sequence and its context. Other DNA sequences in the same sample also yield this CDR3. The sample comes from a study of T cell changes during pregnancy in multiple sclerosis. Clones were read by immunoSEQ multiplex PCR, and TCRdb kept only the in-frame ones, dropping some. The sample holds approximately 28,000 clones, roughly nine tenths seen once. In germline, CDR1 is MNHNY, CDR2 SVGAGI (reference sequence). V lost 6 bases, J lost 13 bases, and 14 bases stayed unmatched. CDR3 length: 14 residues. This specimen was CD8+ T cells from peripheral blood mononuclear cells, taken in the second trimester of pregnancy. The V call is TRBV6-6, the J call TRBJ2-1; TRBD2 agrees at 8 bases. This clonotype was sampled from a female donor with multiple sclerosis, enrolled in a pregnancy study. The CDR3 region has the DNA TGTGCCAGCAGATGGAGCGGGGGTGGCGGTGAACAGTTCTTC. Amino acid sequence: CASRWSGGGGEQFF.